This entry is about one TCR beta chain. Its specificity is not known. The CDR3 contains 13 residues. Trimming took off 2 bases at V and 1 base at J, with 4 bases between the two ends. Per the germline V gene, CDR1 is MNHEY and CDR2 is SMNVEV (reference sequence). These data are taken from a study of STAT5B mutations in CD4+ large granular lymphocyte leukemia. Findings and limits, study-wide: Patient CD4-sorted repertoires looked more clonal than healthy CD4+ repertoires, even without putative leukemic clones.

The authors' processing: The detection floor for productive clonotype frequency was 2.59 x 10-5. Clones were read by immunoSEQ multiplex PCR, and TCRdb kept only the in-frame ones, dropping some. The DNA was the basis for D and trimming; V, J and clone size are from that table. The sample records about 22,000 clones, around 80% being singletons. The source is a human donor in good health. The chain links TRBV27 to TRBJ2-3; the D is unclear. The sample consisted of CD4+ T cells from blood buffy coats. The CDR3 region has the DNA TGTGCCAGCAGTTTACTGGGCACAGATACGCAGTATTTT. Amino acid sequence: CASSLLGTDTQYF.